The 14 T cell receptor beta chains below come from one sample, sequenced in a study of blood T cell repertoires in COVID-19. Only in-frame clones appear in the TCRdb table, and some are missing; sequencing was by immunoSEQ multiplex PCR. This table has about 79,000 clones, around nine tenths appearing once. Sequencing was done on a sample of peripheral blood. These receptors all come from a man aged 45 to 65 with active COVID-19.

The CDR3 coding sequence is TGTGCCTGGAGTATAGGGGGGGACGCCTACGAGCAGTACTTC. Translating it yields CAWSIGGDAYEQYF. This chain uses TRBV30 with TRBJ2-7, with D possibly TRBD2 on 7 matching bases. The CDR3 loop spans 14 amino acids. V gave up 2 bases and J gave up 2 bases, with 13 bases separating them. In germline, CDR1 is GTSNPN, CDR2 SVGIG (reference sequence).

The chain joins TRBV5-4 to TRBJ2-7; 9 bases line up with TRBD1. V lost 0 bases, J lost 7 bases, and 8 bases stayed unmatched. Germline CDR1 SGHNT, CDR2 YYREEE (reference sequence). The CDR3 extends over 15 amino acids. The CDR3 nucleotides are TGTGCCAGCAGCTTGGGGTTCACAGGGGGCCAAGAGCAGTACTTC. Translation: CASSLGFTGGQEQYF.

The gene calls are TRBV5-6 and TRBJ1-3, with 7 bases lining up with TRBD1. Germline CDR1 is SGHDT and CDR2 is YYEEEE. CDR3 length equals 15 residues. V was clipped by 4 bases and J by 7 bases; unmatched bases: 11. Written as DNA, the CDR3 is TGTGCCAGCAGCCTAGGACAGGCCTTACAGAACACCATATATTTT. Translated: CASSLGQALQNTIYF.

The chain uses TRBV6-6 and TRBJ2-1; weak D call: TRBD2 (6 bases). CDR1 is MNHNY, CDR2 SVGAGI, per germline (reference sequence). Trimming cost V 3 bases and J 6 bases, with 18 bases left between them. The CDR3 extends over 16 amino acids. The CDR3 nucleotides read TGTGCCAGCAGTTATAGGTCCCGGGAGAGCGGCAATGAGCAGTTCTTC. Translating it yields CASSYRSRESGNEQFF.

The chain is built from TRBV19 and TRBJ1-2; TRBD1 aligns across 10 bases. After removal of 8 bases from V and 6 bases from J, the junction contained 15 bases not matched to a gene. This CDR3 is built from 16 residues. CDR1 is LNHDA, CDR2 SQIVND, per germline (reference sequence). CDR3 sequence reads: CASALVPGQGTDGYTF. As DNA, the CDR3 is TGTGCCAGTGCCCTCGTTCCGGGACAGGGGACTGATGGCTACACCTTC.

The CDR3 spells CASSLTSGVGNTIYF. For the CDR3, the DNA is TGCGCCAGCAGCTTGACCTCAGGGGTTGGAAACACCATATATTTT. The chain combines TRBV5-1 with TRBJ1-3; a possible D gene is TRBD1 (6 bases). V was pared by 1 base and J by 3 bases, with 11 bases between. Germline CDR1 reads SGHRS; CDR2 reads YFSETQ. This CDR3 is 15 amino acids long.

The chain carries TRBV27 and TRBJ1-2; 7 bases match TRBD1. Germline lookup yields CDR1 MNHEY and CDR2 SMNVEV (reference sequence). CDR3 length: 15 residues. The ends lost 5 bases at V and 6 bases at J; junction bases unmatched: 12. The chain's CDR3 is CASSRQKTGLHGYTF. CDR3 nucleotides: TGTGCCAGCAGTAGACAAAAGACAGGGCTGCATGGCTACACCTTC.

This chain connects TRBV18 to TRBJ1-1, with a tentative D call TRBD1 (6 bases). CDR1 and CDR2 from the germline V gene are KGHSH and LQKENI. CDR3 size: 13 residues. V shed 4 bases and J shed 1 base, with 7 bases lying between them. In nucleotides, the CDR3 is TGTGCCAGCTCACAGGACAGGAACACTGAAGCTTTCTTT. Protein: CASSQDRNTEAFF.

V is TRBV7-2 and J is TRBJ1-2, with 7 bases fitting TRBD1. V gave up 4 bases and J gave up 13 bases; unmatched junction bases: 6. CDR1 and CDR2 from the germline V gene are SGHTA and FQGNSA. The CDR3 is made up of 11 amino acids. CDR3 nucleotides: TGTGCCAGCAGCTCCGACAGGGTCGGCACCTTC. Translation gives CASSSDRVGTF.

V gene TRBV2 combines with J gene TRBJ2-7, with D perhaps TRBD2 (5 bases). The V end was cut by 11 bases, the J end by 3 bases, with 14 bases between. Germline V lookup: CDR1 SNHLY, CDR2 FYNNEI. The CDR3 has 12 amino acids. CDR3 amino acids: CAGAADDYEQYF. Here the CDR3 DNA reads TGTGCCGGCGCAGCGGACGACTACGAGCAGTACTTC.

The rearrangement joins TRBV10-3 to TRBJ2-1; 8 bases map to TRBD1. Germline V gives CDR1 ENHRY, CDR2 SYGVKD. The CDR3 contains 12 residues. V lost 10 bases to trimming and J lost 5 bases; unmatched junction nucleotides: 4. CDR3 sequence: CATRGQDNEQFF. The DNA for the CDR3 is TGTGCCACCCGGGGACAGGACAATGAGCAGTTCTTC.

This chain joins TRBV7-2 and TRBJ1-3; D ambiguous. This CDR3 is built from 13 residues. V lost 6 bases and J 3 bases, leaving 9 bases between the germline ends. Germline CDR1 and CDR2: SGHTA and FQGNSA. The CDR3 reads CASRRESGNTIYF. Here the CDR3 DNA reads TGTGCCAGCAGGAGGGAGAGTGGAAACACCATATATTTT.

The chain uses TRBV6-2 or TRBV6-3 and TRBJ1-6; D is ambiguous. The CDR3 covers 15 residues. V lost 0 bases to trimming and J lost 8 bases, with 11 bases between them. The germline gives CDR1 MNHEY, CDR2 SVGEGT. DNA of the CDR3: TGTGCCAGCAGTTACTCGAGAGGCCGTTATTCACCCCTCCACTTT. It encodes CASSYSRGRYSPLHF.

For the CDR3, the DNA is TGTTCATGGAGGCGAGGCGAGCAGTACTTC. Translating it yields CSWRRGEQYF. The chain carries TRBV6-9 and TRBJ2-7, with TRBD2 as a possible D gene (5 bases). This CDR3 is built from 10 residues. Germline CDR1 and CDR2: MNHGY and SVAAGI.